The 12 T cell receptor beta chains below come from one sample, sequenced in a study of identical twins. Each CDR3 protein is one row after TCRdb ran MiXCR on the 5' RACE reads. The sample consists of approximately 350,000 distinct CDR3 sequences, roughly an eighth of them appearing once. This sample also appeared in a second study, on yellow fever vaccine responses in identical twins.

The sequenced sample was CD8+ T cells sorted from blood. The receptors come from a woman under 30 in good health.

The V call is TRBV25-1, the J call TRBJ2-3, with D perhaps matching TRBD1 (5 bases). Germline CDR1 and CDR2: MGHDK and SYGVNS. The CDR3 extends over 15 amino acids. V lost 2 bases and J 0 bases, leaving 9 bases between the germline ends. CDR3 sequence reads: CASSERYRSTDTQYF. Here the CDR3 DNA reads TGTGCCAGCAGTGAAAGATACAGGAGCACAGATACGCAGTATTTT.

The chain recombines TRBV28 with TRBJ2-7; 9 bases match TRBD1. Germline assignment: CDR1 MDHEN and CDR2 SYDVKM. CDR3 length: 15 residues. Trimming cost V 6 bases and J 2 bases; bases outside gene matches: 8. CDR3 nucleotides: TGTGCCAGCAGACCATGGACAGGGGTGACCTACGAGCAGTACTTC. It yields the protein CASRPWTGVTYEQYF.

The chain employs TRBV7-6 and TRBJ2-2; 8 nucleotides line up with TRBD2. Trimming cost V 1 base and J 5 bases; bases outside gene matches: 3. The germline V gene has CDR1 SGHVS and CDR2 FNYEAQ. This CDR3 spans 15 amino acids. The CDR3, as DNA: TGTGCCAGCAGCTTAGGTAGCGGGAATACCGGGGAGCTGTTTTTT. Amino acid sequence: CASSLGSGNTGELFF.

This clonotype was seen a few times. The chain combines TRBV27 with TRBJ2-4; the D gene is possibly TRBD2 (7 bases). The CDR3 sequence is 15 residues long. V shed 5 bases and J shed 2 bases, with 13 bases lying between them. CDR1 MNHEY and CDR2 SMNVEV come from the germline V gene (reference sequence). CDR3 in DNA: TGTGCCAGCAGTACCCGGCGGGGGCCCAAAAACATTCAGTACTTC. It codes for CASSTRRGPKNIQYF.

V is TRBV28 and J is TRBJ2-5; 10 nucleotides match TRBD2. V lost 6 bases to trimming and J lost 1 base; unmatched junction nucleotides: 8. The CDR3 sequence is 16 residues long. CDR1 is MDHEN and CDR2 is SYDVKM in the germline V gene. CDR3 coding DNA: TGTGCCAGCAGCTTACAAGCGGGAGGGTCCCAAGAGACCCAGTACTTC. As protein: CASSLQAGGSQETQYF.

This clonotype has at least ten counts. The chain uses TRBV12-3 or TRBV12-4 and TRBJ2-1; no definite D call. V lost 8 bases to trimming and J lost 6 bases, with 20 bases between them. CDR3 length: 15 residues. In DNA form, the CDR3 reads TGTGCCAGCGGGATCGGGCGGTGGGCGGCCAATGAGCAGTTCTTC. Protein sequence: CASGIGRWAANEQFF.

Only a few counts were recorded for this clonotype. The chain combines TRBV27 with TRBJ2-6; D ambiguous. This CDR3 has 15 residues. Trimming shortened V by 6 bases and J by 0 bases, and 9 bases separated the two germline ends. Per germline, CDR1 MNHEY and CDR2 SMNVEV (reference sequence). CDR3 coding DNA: TGTGCCAGCAGCCCCCTCTCCTCTGGGGCCAACGTCCTGACTTTC. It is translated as CASSPLSSGANVLTF.

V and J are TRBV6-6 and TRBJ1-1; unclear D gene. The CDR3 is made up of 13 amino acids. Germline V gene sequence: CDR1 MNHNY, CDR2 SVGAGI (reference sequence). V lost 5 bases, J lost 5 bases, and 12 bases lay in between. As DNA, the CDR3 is TGTGCCAGCAGTCGACAAGTAGAAACTGAAGCTTTCTTT. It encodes CASSRQVETEAFF.

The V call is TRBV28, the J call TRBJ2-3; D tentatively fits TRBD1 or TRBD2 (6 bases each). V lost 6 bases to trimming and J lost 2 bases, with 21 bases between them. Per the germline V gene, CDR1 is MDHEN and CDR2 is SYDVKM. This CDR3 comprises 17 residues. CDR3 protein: CASRLSPGAGVTDTQYF. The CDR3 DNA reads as TGTGCCAGCAGACTGTCTCCGGGGGCAGGGGTCACAGATACGCAGTATTTT.

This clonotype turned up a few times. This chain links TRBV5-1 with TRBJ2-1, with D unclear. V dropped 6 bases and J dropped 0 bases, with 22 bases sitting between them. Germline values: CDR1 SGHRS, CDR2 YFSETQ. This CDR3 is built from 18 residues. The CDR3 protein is CASTESGPQKSSYNEQFF. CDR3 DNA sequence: TGCGCCAGCACAGAATCTGGACCACAGAAAAGCTCCTACAATGAGCAGTTCTTC.

The CDR3, as DNA: TGTGCCAGCAGCAAGCGGGGACAAGAGACCCAGTACTTC. This codes for CASSKRGQETQYF. The rearrangement uses TRBV28 and TRBJ2-5, with 7 bases that match TRBD2. Trimming cost V 6 bases and J 2 bases; bases outside gene matches: 3. The length of the CDR3 is 13 residues. Germline V CDR1 and CDR2: MDHEN, SYDVKM. The full variable domain, in which reference TRBV28 and TRBJ2-5 provide the parts outside the CDR3, is DVKVTQSSRYLVKRTGEKVFLECVQDMDHENMFWYRQDPGLGLRLIYFSYDVKMKEKGDIPEGYSVSREKKERFSLILESASTNQTSMYLCASSKRGQETQYFGPGTRLLVL.

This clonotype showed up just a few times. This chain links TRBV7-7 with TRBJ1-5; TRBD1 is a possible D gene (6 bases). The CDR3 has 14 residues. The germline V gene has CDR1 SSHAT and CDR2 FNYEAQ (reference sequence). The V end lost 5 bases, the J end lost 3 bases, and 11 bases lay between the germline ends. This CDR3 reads CASSRRDTNQPQHF. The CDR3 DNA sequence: TGTGCCAGCAGCCGAAGGGACACCAATCAGCCCCAGCATTTT.